The clone carrying this T cell receptor (beta chain) appeared a few times. This sample was included in a study of Ad26.COV2.S vaccination and SARS-CoV-2 variants. The CDR3 runs to 15 residues. Trimming left V 4 bases short and J 8 bases short, with 20 bases between. CDR1 MGHRA and CDR2 YSYEKL come from the germline V gene. Treatment given: 19 received Ad26.COV2.S at low or high dose, single or two shots; 5 received placebo; per-sample allocation not given. Specimens were obtained on day 63 following the first vaccine or placebo injection. Assay used: immunoSEQ multiplex PCR; TCRdb lists only in-frame clones, some missing. Altogether under 400,000 clones are present, roughly 84% being singletons, with the ten largest covering around 3.5%.

This TCR was sampled from a person aged 18-65 years who received the Ad26.COV2.S COVID-19 vaccine or a placebo. Source: peripheral blood, taken in a trial of Ad26.COV2.S vaccine versus placebo. V is TRBV4-1 and J is TRBJ1-2; TRBD1 is a possible D gene (5 bases). The chain's CDR3 is CASSLSSQGEVGYTF. The CDR3 nucleotides are TGCGCCAGCAGCCTATCGAGCCAGGGTGAGGTAGGCTACACCTTC.